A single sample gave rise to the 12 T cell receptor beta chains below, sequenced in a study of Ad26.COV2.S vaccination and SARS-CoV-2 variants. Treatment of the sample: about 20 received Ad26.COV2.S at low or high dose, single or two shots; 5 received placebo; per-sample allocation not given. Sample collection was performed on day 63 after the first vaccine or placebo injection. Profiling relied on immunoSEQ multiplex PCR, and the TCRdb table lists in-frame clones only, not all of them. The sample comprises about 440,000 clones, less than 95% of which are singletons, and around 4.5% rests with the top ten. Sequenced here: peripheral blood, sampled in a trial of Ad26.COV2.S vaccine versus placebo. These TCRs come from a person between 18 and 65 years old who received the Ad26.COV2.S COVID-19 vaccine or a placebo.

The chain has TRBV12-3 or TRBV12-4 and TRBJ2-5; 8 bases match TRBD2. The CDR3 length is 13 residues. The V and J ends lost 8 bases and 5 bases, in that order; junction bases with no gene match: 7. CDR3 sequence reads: CASGTRRGETQYF. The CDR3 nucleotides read TGTGCCAGCGGGACTAGACGGGGGGAGACCCAGTACTTC.

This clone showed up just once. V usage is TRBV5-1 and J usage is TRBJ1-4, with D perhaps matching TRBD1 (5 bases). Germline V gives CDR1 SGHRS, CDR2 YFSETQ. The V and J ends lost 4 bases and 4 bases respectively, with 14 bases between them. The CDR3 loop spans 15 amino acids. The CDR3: CASSAGTQNNEKLFF. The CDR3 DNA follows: TGCGCCAGCAGCGCCGGGACCCAGAATAATGAAAAACTGTTTTTT.

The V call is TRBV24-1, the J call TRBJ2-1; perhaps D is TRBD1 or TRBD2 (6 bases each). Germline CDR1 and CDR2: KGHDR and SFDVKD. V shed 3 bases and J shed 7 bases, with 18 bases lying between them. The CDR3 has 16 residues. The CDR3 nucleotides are TGTGCCACCAGTGATAGAGGGGGGACAAGGGGGAATGAGCAGTTCTTC. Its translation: CATSDRGGTRGNEQFF.

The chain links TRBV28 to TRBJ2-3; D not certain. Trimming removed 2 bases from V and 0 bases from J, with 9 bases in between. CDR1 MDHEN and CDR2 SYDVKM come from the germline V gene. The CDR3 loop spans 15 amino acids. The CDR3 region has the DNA TGTGCCAGCAGTTTAAAGGAACCTAGCACAGATACGCAGTATTTT. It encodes CASSLKEPSTDTQYF.

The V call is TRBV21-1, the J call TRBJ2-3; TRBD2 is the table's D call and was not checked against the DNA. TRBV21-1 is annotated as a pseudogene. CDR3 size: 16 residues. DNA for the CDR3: TGTGCCAGCAGCGCAACTAGCGGACCCCAGATAGGTACGCAGTATTTT. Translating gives CASSATSGPQIGTQYF.

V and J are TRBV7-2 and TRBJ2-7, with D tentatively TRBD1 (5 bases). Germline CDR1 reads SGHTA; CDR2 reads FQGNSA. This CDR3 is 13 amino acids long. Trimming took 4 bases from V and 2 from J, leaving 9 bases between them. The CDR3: CASSSGWAYEQYF. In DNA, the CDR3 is TGTGCCAGCAGCTCAGGGTGGGCCTACGAGCAGTACTTC.

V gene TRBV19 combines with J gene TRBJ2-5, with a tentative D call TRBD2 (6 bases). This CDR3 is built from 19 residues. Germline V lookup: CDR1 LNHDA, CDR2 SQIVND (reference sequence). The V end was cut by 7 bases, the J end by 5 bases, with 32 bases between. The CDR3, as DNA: TGTGCCAGTACGCCCTCCCTAGCGACTCGAGAGGTCTTTGGGGAGACCCAGTACTTC. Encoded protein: CASTPSLATREVFGETQYF.

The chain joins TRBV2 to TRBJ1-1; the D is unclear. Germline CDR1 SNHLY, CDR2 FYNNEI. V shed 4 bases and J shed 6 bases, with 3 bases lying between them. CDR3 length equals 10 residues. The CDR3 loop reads CASSVPEAFF. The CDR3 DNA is TGTGCCAGCAGTGTCCCTGAAGCTTTCTTT.

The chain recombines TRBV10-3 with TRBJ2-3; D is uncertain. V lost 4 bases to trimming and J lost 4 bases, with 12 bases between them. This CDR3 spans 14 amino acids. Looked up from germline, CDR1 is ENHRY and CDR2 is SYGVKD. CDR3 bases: TGTGCCATCAGTGGAGATGGACGCGCAGATACGCAGTATTTT. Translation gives CAISGDGRADTQYF.

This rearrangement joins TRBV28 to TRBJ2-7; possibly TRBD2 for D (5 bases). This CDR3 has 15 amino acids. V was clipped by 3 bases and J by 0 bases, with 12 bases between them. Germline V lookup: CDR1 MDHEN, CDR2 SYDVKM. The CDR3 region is CASSFRRFTSYEQYF. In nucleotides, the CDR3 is TGTGCCAGCAGTTTCAGGAGGTTTACCTCCTACGAGCAGTACTTC.

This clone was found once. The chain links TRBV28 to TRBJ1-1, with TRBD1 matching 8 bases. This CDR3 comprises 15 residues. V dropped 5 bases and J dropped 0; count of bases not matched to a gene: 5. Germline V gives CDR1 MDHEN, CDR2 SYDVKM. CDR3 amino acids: CASSPPTGVNTEAFF. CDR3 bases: TGTGCCAGCAGTCCACCGACAGGGGTGAACACTGAAGCTTTCTTT.

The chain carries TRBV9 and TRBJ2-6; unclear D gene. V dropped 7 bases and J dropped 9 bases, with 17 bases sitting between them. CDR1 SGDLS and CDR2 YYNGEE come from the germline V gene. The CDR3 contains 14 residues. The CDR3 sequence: CASSIGGSVNVLTF. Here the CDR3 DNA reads TGTGCCAGCTCTATTGGTGGGTCGGTCAACGTCCTGACTTTC.